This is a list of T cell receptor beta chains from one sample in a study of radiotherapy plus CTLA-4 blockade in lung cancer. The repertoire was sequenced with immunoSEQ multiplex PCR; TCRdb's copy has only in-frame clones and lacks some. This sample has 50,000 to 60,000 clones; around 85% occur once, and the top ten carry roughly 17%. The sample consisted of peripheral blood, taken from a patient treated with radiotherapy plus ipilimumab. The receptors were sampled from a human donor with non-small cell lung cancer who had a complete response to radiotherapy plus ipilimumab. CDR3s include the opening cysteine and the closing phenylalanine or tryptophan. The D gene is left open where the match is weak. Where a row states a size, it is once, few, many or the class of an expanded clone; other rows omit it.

CDR3nt: TGTGCCAGCAGTTTATCCCTTGGGCAGGGATATTTCTATGGCTACACCTTC; CDR3aa: CASSLSLGQGYFYGYTF; j_gene: TRBJ1-2; v_gene: TRBV27; abundance: .; d_gene: .
CDR3nt: TGTGCCTGGAGTGCTGGCGGGAGTATTTGGTTCTTC; CDR3aa: CAWSAGGSIWFF; j_gene: TRBJ2-1; v_gene: TRBV30; abundance: .; d_gene: TRBD2
CDR3nt: TGCGCCAGCAGCCAAGATCTCCGGACAGGGGGAAGTCAGCCCCAGCATTTT; CDR3aa: CASSQDLRTGGSQPQHF; j_gene: TRBJ1-5; v_gene: TRBV4-1; abundance: .; d_gene: TRBD1
CDR3nt: TGTGCCACCAGCAGAGGCGACAAATACAATGAGCAGTTCTTC; CDR3aa: CATSRGDKYNEQFF; j_gene: TRBJ2-1; v_gene: TRBV15; abundance: .; d_gene: .
CDR3nt: TGTGCCAGCAGTTACTCGAATCTCCCAGGGGCCACTGAAGCTTTCTTT; CDR3aa: CASSYSNLPGATEAFF; j_gene: TRBJ1-1; v_gene: TRBV6-5; abundance: .; d_gene: .
CDR3nt: TGTGCCTGGAGTCGACGAGGGGGCAAAAACATTCAGTACTTC; CDR3aa: CAWSRRGGKNIQYF; j_gene: TRBJ2-4; v_gene: TRBV30; abundance: once; d_gene: .
CDR3nt: TGTGCCAGCAGTTTACGGGACAGTACCTATGGCTACACCTTC; CDR3aa: CASSLRDSTYGYTF; j_gene: TRBJ1-2; v_gene: TRBV28; abundance: .; d_gene: TRBD1
CDR3nt: TGCAGCGTTGCAGTGACAGGGGTCACTGAAGCTTTCTTT; CDR3aa: CSVAVTGVTEAFF; j_gene: TRBJ1-1; v_gene: TRBV29-1; abundance: .; d_gene: TRBD1
CDR3nt: TGTGCCTCAAACCCAGCGGGGAACCAGGGGACTGAAGCTTTCTTT; CDR3aa: CASNPAGNQGTEAFF; j_gene: TRBJ1-1; v_gene: TRBV9; abundance: few; d_gene: .
CDR3nt: TGTGCCAGCAGTTACAGGTTGACTAGATCCACCGGGGAGCTGTTTTTT; CDR3aa: CASSYRLTRSTGELFF; j_gene: TRBJ2-2; v_gene: TRBV6-5; abundance: .; d_gene: .